This T cell receptor (beta chain) stems from a study of cytomegalovirus exposure and HLA in healthy donors. Across the whole study: Later analysis reported that the roughly 120 validation repertoires shared the platform of the 500 to 850 first-cohort repertoires.

As for this clone: Its antigen is still unknown.

Broader study findings: One later analysis, an examination of the 120 or so validation repertoires, found that first-cohort TCR clusters tended to co-occur in them. The study flagged about 160 TCR beta chains as cytomegalovirus-associated.

Assay used: immunoSEQ multiplex PCR; TCRdb lists only in-frame clones, some missing. The sample lists about 140,000 clones; 85% to 90% were seen once. V dropped 0 bases and J dropped 6 bases, with 12 bases sitting between them. Germline lookup yields CDR1 LGHNA and CDR2 YSLEER. The CDR3 sequence is 15 residues long. The donors were part of the roughly 130-subject validation cohort, which stood apart from the roughly 670-subject first cohort. The specimen was PBMCs. This chain connects TRBV4-3 to TRBJ2-1; the D gene is possibly TRBD2 (5 bases). This sequence was found in a man younger than 35 in good health and CMV-seronegative. This CDR3 reads CASSQDPGRVNEQFF. Here the CDR3 DNA reads TGCGCCAGCAGCCAAGACCCGGGAAGGGTCAATGAGCAGTTCTTC.